The subject of this entry is one TCR beta chain. The source of the sample is a study of T cell changes during pregnancy in multiple sclerosis. The germline V gene encodes CDR1 MNHNS and CDR2 SASEGT. Trimming cost V 4 bases and J 8 bases; bases outside gene matches: 11. CDR3 size: 15 residues. Clones were read by immunoSEQ multiplex PCR, and TCRdb kept only the in-frame ones, dropping some. This sample has around 63,000 clones, with 92% found just once. The receptor was derived from a female donor in good health, enrolled as a control in a pregnancy study. The starting material was peripheral blood, obtained in the third trimester of pregnancy. V gene TRBV6-1 combines with J gene TRBJ1-2; TRBD1 matches at 9 bases. CDR3 protein: CASSVSGDRAKGYTF. CDR3 DNA sequence: TGTGCCAGCAGTGTATCGGGGGACAGGGCCAAAGGCTACACCTTC.